Listed here are 5 T cell receptor beta chains from one sample, sequenced in a study of blood T cell repertoires in COVID-19. Here immunoSEQ multiplex PCR was the method, and the copy in TCRdb shows in-frame clones only, minus some. The sample yields about 100,000 clones, roughly 82% seen once. Input material: peripheral blood. The origin of the receptors is a man aged 55 to 70 with acute or convalescent COVID-19.

The table lists this clone with a count of one. The rearrangement links TRBV5-8 to TRBJ2-2; D perhaps matches TRBD2 (5 bases). Germline loops: CDR1 SGHTS, CDR2 YDEGEE. The CDR3 contains 13 residues. V dropped 2 bases and J dropped 7 bases, with 9 bases sitting between them. In DNA form, the CDR3 reads TGTGCCAGCAGCTTAAGAGGGAACGGGGAGCTGTTTTTT. Its translation: CASSLRGNGELFF.

This chain links TRBV7-2 with TRBJ2-5; TRBD2 aligns across 15 bases. The CDR3 length is 18 residues. The trim removed 3 bases at V and 0 bases at J, leaving 5 bases unmatched. CDR1 is SGHTA and CDR2 is FQGNSA in the germline V gene. In nucleotides, the CDR3 is TGTGCCAGCAGCTTGGGACTAGCGGGGGGACGCTACCAAGAGACCCAGTACTTC. This codes for CASSLGLAGGRYQETQYF. Supplemented by reference TRBV7-2 and TRBJ2-5, the full variable domain reads GAGVSQSPSNKVTEKGKDVELRCDPISGHTALYWYRQSLGQGLEFLIYFQGNSAPDKSGLPSDRFSAERTGGSVSTLTIQRTQQEDSAVYLCASSLGLAGGRYQETQYFGPGTRLLVL.

The gene calls are TRBV28 and TRBJ2-2, with D unresolved. Germline values: CDR1 MDHEN, CDR2 SYDVKM. The CDR3 is made up of 13 amino acids. V was clipped by 3 bases and J by 4 bases, with 6 bases between them. CDR3 protein: CASSFPSTGELFF. As DNA, the CDR3 is TGTGCCAGCAGTTTCCCCAGCACCGGGGAGCTGTTTTTT.

The chain has TRBV6-6 and TRBJ1-1; D unresolved. Germline V CDR1 and CDR2: MNHNY, SVGAGI (reference sequence). This CDR3 has 13 residues. V shed 6 bases and J shed 11 bases, with 19 bases lying between them. The CDR3: CASRADKPLDAFF. CDR3 in DNA: TGTGCCAGCAGAGCCGACAAACCCCTTGACGCTTTCTTT.

The V gene is TRBV7-9, the J gene TRBJ1-6; 7 bases align to TRBD1. The germline gives CDR1 SEHNR, CDR2 FQNEAQ (reference sequence). V was clipped by 1 base and J by 9 bases; unmatched bases: 6. The CDR3 sequence is 15 residues long. The CDR3 DNA sequence: TGTGCCAGCAGCTTAGAGAGACAGGGAAGTTCACCCCTCCACTTT. Amino acids: CASSLERQGSSPLHF.